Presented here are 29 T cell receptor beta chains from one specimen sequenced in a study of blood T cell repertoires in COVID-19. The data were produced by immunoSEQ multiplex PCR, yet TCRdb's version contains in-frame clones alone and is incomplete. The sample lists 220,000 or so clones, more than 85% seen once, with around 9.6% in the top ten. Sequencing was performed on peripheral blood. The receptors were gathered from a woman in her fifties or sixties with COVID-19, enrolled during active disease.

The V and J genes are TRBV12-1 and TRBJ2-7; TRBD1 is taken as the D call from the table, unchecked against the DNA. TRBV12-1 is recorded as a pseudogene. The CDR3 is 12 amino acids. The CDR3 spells CASSPAQYEQYV. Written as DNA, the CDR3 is TGTGCCAGCAGCCCCGCACAATACGAGCAGTACGTC.

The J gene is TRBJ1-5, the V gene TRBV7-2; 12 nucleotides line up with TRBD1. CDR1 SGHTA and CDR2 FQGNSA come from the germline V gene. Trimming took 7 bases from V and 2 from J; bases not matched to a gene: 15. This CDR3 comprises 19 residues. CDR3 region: CASNDGGTGGSRGNQPQHF. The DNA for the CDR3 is TGTGCCAGCAACGATGGGGGGACAGGGGGCTCAAGGGGCAATCAGCCCCAGCATTTT.

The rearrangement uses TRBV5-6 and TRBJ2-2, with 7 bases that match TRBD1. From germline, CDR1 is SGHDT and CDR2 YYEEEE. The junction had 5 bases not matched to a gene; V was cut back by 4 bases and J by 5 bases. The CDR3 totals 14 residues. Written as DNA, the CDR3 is TGTGCCAGCAGCAACAGGGGACCAACCGGGGAGCTGTTTTTT. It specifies CASSNRGPTGELFF. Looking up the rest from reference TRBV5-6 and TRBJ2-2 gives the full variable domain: DAGVTQSPTHLIKTRGQQVTLRCSPKSGHDTVSWYQQALGQGPQFIFQYYEEEERQRGNFPDRFSGHQFPNYSSELNVNALLLGDSALYLCASSNRGPTGELFFGEGSRLTVL.

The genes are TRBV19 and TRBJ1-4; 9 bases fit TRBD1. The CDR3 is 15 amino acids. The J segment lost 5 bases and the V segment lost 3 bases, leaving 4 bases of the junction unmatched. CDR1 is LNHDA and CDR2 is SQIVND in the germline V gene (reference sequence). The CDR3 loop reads CASSIPTGGNEKLFF. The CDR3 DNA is TGTGCCAGTAGTATCCCGACAGGGGGGAATGAAAAACTGTTTTTT. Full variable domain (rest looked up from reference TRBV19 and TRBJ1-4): DGGITQSPKYLFRKEGQNVTLSCEQNLNHDAMYWYRQDPGQGLRLIYYSQIVNDFQKGDIAEGYSVSREKKESFPLTVTSAQKNPTAFYLCASSIPTGGNEKLFFGSGTQLSVL.

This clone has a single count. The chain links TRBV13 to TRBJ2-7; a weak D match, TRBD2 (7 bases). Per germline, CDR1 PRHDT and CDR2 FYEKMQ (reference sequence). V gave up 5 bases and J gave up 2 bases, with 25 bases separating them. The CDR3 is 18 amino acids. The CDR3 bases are TGTGCCAGCAGCCTTTCGGTGGCGGGGGCCGGCCTCACCTACGAGCAGTACTTC. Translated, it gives CASSLSVAGAGLTYEQYF. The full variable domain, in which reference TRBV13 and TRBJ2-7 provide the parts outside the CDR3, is AAGVIQSPRHLIKEKRETATLKCYPIPRHDTVYWYQQGPGQDPQFLISFYEKMQSDKGSIPDRFSAQQFSDYHSELNMSSLELGDSALYFCASSLSVAGAGLTYEQYFGPGTRLTVT.

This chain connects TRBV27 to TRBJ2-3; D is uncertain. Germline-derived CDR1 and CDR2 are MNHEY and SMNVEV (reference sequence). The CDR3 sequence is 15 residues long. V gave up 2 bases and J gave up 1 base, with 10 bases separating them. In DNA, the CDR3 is TGTGCCAGCAGTTTAGTGGTCGTAGGCACAGATACGCAGTATTTT. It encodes CASSLVVVGTDTQYF.

Here the CDR3 DNA reads TGTGCCAGCAGCTTGGATACGGGAGCTAATTCACCCCTCCACTTT. Translation: CASSLDTGANSPLHF. V usage is TRBV5-4 and J usage is TRBJ1-6; D is undetermined. CDR3 length: 15 residues. The germline V gene encodes CDR1 SGHNT and CDR2 YYREEE (reference sequence). V lost 0 bases and J 6 bases, leaving 10 bases between the germline ends. Full variable domain (missing parts from reference TRBV5-4 and TRBJ1-6): ETGVTQSPTHLIKTRGQQVTLRCSSQSGHNTVSWYQQALGQGPQFIFQYYREEENGRGNFPPRFSGLQFPNYSSELNVNALELDDSALYLCASSLDTGANSPLHFGNGTRLTVT.

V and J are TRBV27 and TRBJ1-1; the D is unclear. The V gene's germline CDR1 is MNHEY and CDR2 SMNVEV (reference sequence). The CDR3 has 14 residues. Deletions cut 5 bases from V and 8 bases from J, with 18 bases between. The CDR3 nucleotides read TGTGCCAGCAGTGCTCTTCTCCCCGGGATGGAAGCTTTCTTT. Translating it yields CASSALLPGMEAFF.

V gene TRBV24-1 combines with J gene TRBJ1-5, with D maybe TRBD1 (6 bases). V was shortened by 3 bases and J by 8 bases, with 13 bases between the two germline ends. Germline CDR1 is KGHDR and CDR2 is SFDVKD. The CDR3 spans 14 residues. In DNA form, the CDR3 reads TGTGCCACCAGTGATACAGGGACCCAAAAGCCCCAGCATTTT. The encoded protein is CATSDTGTQKPQHF.

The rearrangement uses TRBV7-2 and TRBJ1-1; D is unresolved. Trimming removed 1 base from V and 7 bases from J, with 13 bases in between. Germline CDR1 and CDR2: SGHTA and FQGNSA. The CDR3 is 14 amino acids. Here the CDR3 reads CASSLDSRLLEAFF. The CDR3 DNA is TGTGCCAGCAGCTTAGATTCCAGACTACTTGAAGCTTTCTTT.

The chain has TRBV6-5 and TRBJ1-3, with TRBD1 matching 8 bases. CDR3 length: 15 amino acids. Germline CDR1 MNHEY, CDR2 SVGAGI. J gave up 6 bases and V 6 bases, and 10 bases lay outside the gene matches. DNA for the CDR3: TGTGCCAGCAGAGCCGGACAGGGTTCAGTAAACACCATATATTTT. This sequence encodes CASRAGQGSVNTIYF.

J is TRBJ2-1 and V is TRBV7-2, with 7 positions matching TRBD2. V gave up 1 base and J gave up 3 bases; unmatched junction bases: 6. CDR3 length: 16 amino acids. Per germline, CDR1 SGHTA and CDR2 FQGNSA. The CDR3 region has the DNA TGTGCCAGCAGCTTAGGGCTAGCGGTGGGCTACAATGAGCAGTTCTTC. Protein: CASSLGLAVGYNEQFF.

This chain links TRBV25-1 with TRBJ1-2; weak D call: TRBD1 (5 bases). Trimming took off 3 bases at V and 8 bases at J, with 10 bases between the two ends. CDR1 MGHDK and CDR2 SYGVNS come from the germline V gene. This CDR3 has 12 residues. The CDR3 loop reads CASSDTGWGYTF. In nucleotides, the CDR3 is TGTGCCAGCAGTGATACAGGTTGGGGCTACACCTTC.

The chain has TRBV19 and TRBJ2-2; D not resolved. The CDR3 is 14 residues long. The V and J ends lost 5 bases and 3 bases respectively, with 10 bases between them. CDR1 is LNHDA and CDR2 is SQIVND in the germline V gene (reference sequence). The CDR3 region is CASSLRQDTGELFF. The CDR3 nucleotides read TGTGCCAGTAGTCTCAGACAAGACACCGGGGAGCTGTTTTTT.

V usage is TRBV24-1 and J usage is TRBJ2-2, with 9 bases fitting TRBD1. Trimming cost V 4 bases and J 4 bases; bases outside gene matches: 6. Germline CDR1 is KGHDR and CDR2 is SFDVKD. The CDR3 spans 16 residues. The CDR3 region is CATSERGQGITGELFF. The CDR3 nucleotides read TGTGCCACCAGTGAACGCGGACAGGGGATCACCGGGGAGCTGTTTTTT.

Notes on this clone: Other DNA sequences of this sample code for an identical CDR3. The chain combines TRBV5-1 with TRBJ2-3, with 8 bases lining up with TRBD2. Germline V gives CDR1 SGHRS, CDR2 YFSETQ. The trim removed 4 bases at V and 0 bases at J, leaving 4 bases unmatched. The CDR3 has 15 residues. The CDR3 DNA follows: TGCGCCAGCAGCCTTAGCGGGGTTAGCACAGATACGCAGTATTTT. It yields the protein CASSLSGVSTDTQYF.

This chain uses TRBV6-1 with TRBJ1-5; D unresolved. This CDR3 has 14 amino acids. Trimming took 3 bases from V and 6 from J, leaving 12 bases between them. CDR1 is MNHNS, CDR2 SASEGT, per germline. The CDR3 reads CASSEGSRGQPQHF. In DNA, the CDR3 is TGTGCCAGCAGTGAGGGCAGCCGGGGTCAGCCCCAGCATTTT.

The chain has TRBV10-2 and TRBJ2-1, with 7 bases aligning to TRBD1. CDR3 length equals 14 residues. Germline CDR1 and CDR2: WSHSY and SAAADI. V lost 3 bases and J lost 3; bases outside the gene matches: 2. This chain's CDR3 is CASSDWDSYNEQFF. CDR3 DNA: TGCGCCAGCAGTGATTGGGACAGCTACAATGAGCAGTTCTTC.

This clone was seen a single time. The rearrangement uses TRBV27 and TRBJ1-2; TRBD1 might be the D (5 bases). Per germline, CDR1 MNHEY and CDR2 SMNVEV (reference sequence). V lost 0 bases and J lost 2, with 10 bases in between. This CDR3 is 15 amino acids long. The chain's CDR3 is CASSLSSGENYGYTF. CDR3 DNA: TGTGCCAGCAGTTTATCGTCGGGGGAGAACTATGGCTACACCTTC.

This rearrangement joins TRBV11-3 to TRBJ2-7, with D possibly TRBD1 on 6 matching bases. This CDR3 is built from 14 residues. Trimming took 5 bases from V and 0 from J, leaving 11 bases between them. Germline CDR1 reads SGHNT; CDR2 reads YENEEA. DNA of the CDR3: TGTGCCAGCAGCACCCGGGACAACTCCTACGAGCAGTACTTC. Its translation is CASSTRDNSYEQYF.

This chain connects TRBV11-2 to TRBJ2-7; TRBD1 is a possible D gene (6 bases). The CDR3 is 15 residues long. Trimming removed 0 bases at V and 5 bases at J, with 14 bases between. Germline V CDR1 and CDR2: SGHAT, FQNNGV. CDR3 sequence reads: CASSLDQGPPNEQYF. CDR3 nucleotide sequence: TGTGCCAGCAGCTTAGATCAGGGGCCCCCGAACGAGCAGTACTTC.

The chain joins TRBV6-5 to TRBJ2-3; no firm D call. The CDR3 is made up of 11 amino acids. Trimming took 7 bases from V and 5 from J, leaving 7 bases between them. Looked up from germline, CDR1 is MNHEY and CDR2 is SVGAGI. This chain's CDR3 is CASNFGDTQYF. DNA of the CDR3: TGTGCCAGCAATTTCGGAGATACGCAGTATTTT.

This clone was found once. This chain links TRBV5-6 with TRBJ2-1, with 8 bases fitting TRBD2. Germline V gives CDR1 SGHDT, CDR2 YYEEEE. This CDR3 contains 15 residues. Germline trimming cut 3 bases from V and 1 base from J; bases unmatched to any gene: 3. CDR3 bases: TGTGCCAGCAGCTGGGTAGCGGGGTCCTACAATGAGCAGTTCTTC. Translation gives CASSWVAGSYNEQFF.

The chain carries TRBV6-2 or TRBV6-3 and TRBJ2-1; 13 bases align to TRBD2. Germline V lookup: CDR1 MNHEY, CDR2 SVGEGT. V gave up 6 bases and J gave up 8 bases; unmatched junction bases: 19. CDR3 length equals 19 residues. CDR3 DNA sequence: TGTGCCAGCAGCCCTCACGCACTAGCGGGGGGGCCGGTGGATGATGAGCAGTTCTTC. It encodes CASSPHALAGGPVDDEQFF.

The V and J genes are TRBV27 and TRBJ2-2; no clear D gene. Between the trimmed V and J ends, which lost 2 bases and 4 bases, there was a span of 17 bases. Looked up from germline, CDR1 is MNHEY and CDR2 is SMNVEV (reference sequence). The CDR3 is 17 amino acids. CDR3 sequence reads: CASSLGQVNFRTGELFF. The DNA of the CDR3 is TGTGCCAGCAGTTTAGGGCAGGTGAACTTTCGCACCGGGGAGCTGTTTTTT.

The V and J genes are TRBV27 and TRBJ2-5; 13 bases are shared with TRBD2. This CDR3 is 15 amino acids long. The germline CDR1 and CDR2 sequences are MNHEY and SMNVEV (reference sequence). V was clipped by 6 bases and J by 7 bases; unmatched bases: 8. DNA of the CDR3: TGTGCCAGCAGAGACAGGACTAGCGGGGGAGGGACCCAGTACTTC. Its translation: CASRDRTSGGGTQYF.

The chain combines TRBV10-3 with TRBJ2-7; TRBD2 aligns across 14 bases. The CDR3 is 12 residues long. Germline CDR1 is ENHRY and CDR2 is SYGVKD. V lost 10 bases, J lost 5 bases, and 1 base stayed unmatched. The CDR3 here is CATGLAGDEQYV. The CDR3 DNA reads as TGTGCCACGGGACTAGCGGGGGACGAGCAGTACGTC.

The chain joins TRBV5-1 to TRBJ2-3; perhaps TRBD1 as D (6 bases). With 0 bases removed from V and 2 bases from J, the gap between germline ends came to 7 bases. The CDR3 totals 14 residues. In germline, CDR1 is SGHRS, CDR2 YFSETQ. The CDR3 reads CASSLGQATDTQYF. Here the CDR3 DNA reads TGCGCCAGCAGCTTGGGACAGGCCACAGATACGCAGTATTTT.

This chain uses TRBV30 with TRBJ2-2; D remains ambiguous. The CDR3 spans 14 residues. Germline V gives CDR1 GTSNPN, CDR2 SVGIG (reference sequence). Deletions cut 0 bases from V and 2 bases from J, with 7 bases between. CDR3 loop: CAWSVRSNTGELFF. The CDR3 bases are TGTGCCTGGAGTGTACGGAGCAACACCGGGGAGCTGTTTTTT.